These T cell receptor beta chains were read from a single sample in a study of shared clonotypes between healthy human individuals. Sequencing was performed with immunoSEQ multiplex PCR; in TCRdb, only in-frame clones are kept and a portion is missing. Of a few million clones in the sample, about 94% are singletons; the top ten hold about 1.6%. The material sequenced was naive CD8+ T cells from PBMCs. Source of these receptors: a man in his late teens or twenties in good health. Some clones in this sample may be carry-over from other donors' samples. CDR3s include the opening cysteine and the closing phenylalanine or tryptophan. Fields, in order: V gene, CDR3 length, J gene, D gene, CDR3 protein, CDR3 DNA. The D gene is left open where the match is weak.

v_call: TRBV27; cdr3_length: 17; j_call: TRBJ2-3; d_call: TRBD2; cdr3_aa: CASSLLLASGSADTQYF; cdr3_nt: TGTGCCAGCAGTCTCCTCCTTGCTAGCGGGAGCGCAGATACGCAGTATTTT
v_call: TRBV7-2; cdr3_length: 14; j_call: TRBJ2-1; d_call: .; cdr3_aa: CASSPLGTDNEQFF; cdr3_nt: TGTGCCAGCAGCCCCTTAGGGACTGATAATGAGCAGTTCTTC
v_call: TRBV11-2; cdr3_length: 15; j_call: TRBJ2-1; d_call: .; cdr3_aa: CASSLARSSYNEQFF; cdr3_nt: TGTGCCAGCAGCTTAGCCCGAAGCTCCTACAATGAGCAGTTCTTC
v_call: TRBV7-3; cdr3_length: 16; j_call: TRBJ2-7; d_call: .; cdr3_aa: CASSLTRTNRIREQYF; cdr3_nt: TGTGCCAGCAGCTTAACAAGGACAAACAGAATCCGCGAGCAGTACTTC
v_call: TRBV10-3; cdr3_length: 15; j_call: TRBJ1-1; d_call: .; cdr3_aa: CAIKVTDSLNTEAFF; cdr3_nt: TGTGCCATCAAAGTTACGGACAGTTTGAACACTGAAGCTTTCTTT
v_call: TRBV7-9; cdr3_length: 14; j_call: TRBJ2-5; d_call: .; cdr3_aa: CASSLGAGTETQYF; cdr3_nt: TGTGCCAGCAGCTTAGGTGCAGGGACGGAGACCCAGTACTTC
v_call: TRBV28; cdr3_length: 15; j_call: TRBJ1-3; d_call: .; cdr3_aa: CASSTRRAVGNTIYF; cdr3_nt: TGTGCCAGCAGTACCCGAAGGGCGGTTGGAAACACCATATATTTT
v_call: TRBV5-1; cdr3_length: 15; j_call: TRBJ2-7; d_call: .; cdr3_aa: CASSFPGRGPYEQYF; cdr3_nt: TGCGCCAGCAGCTTTCCCGGGAGGGGGCCCTACGAGCAGTACTTC
v_call: TRBV13; cdr3_length: 16; j_call: TRBJ1-2; d_call: .; cdr3_aa: CASSYSLGGSNYGYTF; cdr3_nt: TGTGCCAGCAGCTACTCCCTTGGGGGCTCTAACTATGGCTACACCTTC
v_call: TRBV5-1; cdr3_length: 17; j_call: TRBJ2-2; d_call: .; cdr3_aa: CASSLAETRRNTGELFF; cdr3_nt: TGCGCCAGCAGCTTGGCCGAGACAAGAAGAAACACCGGGGAGCTGTTTTTT
v_call: TRBV21-1; cdr3_length: 19; j_call: TRBJ2-1; d_call: .; cdr3_aa: CASSARWTSGRACYNEQFF; cdr3_nt: TGTGCCAGCAGCGCTCGGTGGACTAGCGGGAGGGCCTGCTACAATGAGCAGTTCTTC